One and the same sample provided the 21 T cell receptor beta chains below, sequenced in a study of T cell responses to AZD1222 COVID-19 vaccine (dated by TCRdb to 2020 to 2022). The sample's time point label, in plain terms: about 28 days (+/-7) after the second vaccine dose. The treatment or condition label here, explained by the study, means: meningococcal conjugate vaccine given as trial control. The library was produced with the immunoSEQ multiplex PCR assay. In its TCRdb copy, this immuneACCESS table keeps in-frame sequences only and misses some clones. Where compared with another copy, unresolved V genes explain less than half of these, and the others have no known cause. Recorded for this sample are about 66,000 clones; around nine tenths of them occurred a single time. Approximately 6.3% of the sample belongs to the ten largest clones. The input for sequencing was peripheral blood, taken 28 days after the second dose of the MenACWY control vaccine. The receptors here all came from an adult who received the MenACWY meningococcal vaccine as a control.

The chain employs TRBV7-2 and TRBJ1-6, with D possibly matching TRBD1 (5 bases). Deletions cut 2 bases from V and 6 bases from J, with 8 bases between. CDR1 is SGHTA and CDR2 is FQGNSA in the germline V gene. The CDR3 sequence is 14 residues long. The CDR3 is CASSLSGGNSPLHF. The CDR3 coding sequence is TGTGCCAGCAGCTTATCGGGGGGTAATTCACCCCTCCACTTT.

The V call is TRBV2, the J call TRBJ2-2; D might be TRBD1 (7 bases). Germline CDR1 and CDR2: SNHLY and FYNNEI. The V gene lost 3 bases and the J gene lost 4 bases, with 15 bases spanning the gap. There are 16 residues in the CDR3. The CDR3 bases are TGTGCCAGCAGTGATCAAGCCAGGGGGGTCACCGGGGAGCTGTTTTTT. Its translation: CASSDQARGVTGELFF.

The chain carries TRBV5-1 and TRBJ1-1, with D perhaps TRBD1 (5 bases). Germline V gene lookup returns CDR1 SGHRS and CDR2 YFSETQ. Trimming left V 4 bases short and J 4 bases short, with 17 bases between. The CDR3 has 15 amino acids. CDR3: CASSAAAGDGTEAFF. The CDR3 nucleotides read TGCGCCAGCAGCGCGGCGGCGGGGGACGGCACTGAAGCTTTCTTT.

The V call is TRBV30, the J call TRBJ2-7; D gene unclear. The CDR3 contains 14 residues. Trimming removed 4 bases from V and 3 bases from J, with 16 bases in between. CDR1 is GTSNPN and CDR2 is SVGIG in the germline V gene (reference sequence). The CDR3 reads CAWNSGQSYYEQYF. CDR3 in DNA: TGTGCCTGGAACTCTGGGCAGAGTTACTACGAGCAGTACTTC.

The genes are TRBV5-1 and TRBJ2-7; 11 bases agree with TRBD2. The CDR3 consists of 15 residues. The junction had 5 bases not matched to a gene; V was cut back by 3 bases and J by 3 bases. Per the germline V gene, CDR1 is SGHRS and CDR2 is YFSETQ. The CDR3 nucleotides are TGCGCCAGCAGCTCTTCCGGGACTAGCGGCTACGAGCAGTACTTC. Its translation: CASSSSGTSGYEQYF.

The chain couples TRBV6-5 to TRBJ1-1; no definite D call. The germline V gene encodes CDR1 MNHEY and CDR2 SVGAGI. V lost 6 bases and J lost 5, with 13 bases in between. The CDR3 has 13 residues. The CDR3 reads CASSIRVETEAFF. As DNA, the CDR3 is TGTGCCAGCAGCATTAGGGTAGAAACTGAAGCTTTCTTT.

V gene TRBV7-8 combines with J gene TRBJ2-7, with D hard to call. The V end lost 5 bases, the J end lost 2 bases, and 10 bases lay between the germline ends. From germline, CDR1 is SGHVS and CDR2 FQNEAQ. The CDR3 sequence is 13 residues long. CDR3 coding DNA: TGTGCCAGCAGCACAAGAGGCGCCTACGAGCAGTACTTC. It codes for CASSTRGAYEQYF.

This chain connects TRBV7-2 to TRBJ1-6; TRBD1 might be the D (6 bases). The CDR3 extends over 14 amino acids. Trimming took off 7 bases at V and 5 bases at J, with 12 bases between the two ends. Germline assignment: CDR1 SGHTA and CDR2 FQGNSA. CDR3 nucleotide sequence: TGTGCCAGCAAAGGGGGTTCTGATAATTCACCCCTCCACTTT. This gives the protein CASKGGSDNSPLHF.

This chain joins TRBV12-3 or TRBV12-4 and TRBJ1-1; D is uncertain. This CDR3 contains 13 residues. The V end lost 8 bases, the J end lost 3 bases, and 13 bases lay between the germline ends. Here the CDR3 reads CASEDNADTEAFF. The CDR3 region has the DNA TGTGCCAGCGAAGACAACGCGGACACTGAAGCTTTCTTT.

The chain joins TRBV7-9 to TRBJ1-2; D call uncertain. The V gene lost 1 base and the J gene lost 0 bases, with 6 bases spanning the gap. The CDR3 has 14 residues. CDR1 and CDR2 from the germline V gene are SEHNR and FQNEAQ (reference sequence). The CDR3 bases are TGTGCCAGCAGCTTAGGAGTAGCTAACTATGGCTACACCTTC. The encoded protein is CASSLGVANYGYTF.

The CDR3 reads CASSYSGLAGREQYF. CDR3 nucleotide sequence: TGTGCCAGCAGTTACTCCGGACTAGCGGGAAGGGAGCAGTACTTC. This rearrangement joins TRBV6-2 or TRBV6-3 to TRBJ2-7; 12 bases are a match to TRBD2. The junction had 4 bases not matched to a gene; V was cut back by 0 bases and J by 7 bases. The CDR3 loop spans 15 amino acids. Germline values: CDR1 MNHEY, CDR2 SVGEGT.

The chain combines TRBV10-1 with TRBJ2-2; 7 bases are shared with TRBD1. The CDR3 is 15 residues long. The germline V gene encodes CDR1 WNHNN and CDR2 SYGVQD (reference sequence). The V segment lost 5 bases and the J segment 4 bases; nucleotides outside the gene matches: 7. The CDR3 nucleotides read TGCGCCAGCAGTCCCGGGACAGCTAGCACCGGGGAGCTGTTTTTT. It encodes CASSPGTASTGELFF.

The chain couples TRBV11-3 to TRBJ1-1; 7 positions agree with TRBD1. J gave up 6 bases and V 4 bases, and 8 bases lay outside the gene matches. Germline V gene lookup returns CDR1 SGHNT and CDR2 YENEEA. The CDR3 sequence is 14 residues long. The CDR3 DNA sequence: TGTGCCAGCAGCTCGGGACAGTCGGGCGCTGAAGCTTTCTTT. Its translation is CASSSGQSGAEAFF.

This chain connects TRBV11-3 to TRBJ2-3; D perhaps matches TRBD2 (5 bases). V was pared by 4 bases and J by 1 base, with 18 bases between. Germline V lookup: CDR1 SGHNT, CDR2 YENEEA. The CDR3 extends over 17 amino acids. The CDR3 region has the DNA TGTGCCAGCAGCTACCGGACTCCCACGATGGGCACAGATACGCAGTATTTT. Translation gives CASSYRTPTMGTDTQYF.

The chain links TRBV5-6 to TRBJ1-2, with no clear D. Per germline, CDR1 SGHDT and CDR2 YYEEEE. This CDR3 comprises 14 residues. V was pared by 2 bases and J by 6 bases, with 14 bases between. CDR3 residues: CASSFRRSPHGYTF. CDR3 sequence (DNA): TGTGCCAGCAGCTTCCGACGATCCCCTCATGGCTACACCTTC.

CDR3 sequence: CASSPPDPIGEQYF. CDR3 bases: TGTGCCAGCTCACCCCCGGACCCAATCGGCGAGCAGTACTTC. The rearrangement joins TRBV18 to TRBJ2-7; D gene uncertain. CDR3 length equals 14 residues. Trimming removed 3 bases from V and 6 bases from J, with 15 bases in between. Germline CDR1 is KGHSH and CDR2 is LQKENI. The full variable domain, completed using reference TRBV18 and TRBJ2-7, is NAGVMQNPRHLVRRRGQEARLRCSPMKGHSHVYWYRQLPEEGLKFMVYLQKENIIDESGMPKERFSAEFPKEGPSILRIQQVVRGDSAAYFCASSPPDPIGEQYFGPGTRLTVT.

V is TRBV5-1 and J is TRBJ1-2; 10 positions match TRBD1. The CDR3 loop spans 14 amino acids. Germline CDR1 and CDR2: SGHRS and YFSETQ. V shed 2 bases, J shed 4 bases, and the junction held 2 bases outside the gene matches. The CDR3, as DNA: TGCGCCAGCAGCTTAGGGGACAGGGGCTATGGCTACACCTTC. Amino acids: CASSLGDRGYGYTF.

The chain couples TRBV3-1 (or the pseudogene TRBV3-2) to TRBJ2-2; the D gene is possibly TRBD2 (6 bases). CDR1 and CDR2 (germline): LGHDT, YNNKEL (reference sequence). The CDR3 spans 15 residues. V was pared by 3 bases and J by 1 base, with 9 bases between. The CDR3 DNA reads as TGTGCCAGCAGCCAGGTGGAGGGGAACACCGGGGAGCTGTTTTTT. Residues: CASSQVEGNTGELFF.

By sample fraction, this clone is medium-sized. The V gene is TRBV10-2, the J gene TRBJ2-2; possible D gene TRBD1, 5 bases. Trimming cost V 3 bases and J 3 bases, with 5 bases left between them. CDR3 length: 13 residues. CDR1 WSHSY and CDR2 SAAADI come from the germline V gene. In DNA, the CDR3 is TGCGCCAGCAGTGACAGGGACACCGGGGAGCTGTTTTTT. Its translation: CASSDRDTGELFF.

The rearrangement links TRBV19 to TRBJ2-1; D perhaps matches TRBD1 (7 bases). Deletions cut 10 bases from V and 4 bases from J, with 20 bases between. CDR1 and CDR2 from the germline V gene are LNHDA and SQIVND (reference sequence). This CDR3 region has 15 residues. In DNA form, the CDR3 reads TGTGCCACCCAGGAGTGGCAGGGGGGTTACAATGAGCAGTTCTTC. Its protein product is CATQEWQGGYNEQFF.

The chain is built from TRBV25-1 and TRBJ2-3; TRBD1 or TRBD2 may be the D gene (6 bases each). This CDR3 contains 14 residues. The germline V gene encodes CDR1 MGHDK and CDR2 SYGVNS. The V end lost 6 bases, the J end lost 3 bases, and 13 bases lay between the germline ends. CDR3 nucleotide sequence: TGTGCCAGCAGCCGAGGGGGAGGAACAGATACGCAGTATTTT. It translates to CASSRGGGTDTQYF.